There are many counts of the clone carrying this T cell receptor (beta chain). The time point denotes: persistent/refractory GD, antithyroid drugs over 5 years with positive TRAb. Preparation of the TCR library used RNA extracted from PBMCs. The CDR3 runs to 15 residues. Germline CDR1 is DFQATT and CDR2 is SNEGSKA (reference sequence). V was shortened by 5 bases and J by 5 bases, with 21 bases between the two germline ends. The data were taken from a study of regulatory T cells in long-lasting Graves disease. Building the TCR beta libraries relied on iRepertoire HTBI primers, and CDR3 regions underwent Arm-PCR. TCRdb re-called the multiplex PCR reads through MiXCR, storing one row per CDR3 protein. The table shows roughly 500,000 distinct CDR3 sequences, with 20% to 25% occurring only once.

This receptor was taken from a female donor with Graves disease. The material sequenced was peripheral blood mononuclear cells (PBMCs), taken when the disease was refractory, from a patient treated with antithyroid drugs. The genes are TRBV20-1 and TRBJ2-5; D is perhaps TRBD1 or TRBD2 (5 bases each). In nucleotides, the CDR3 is TGCAGTGCTCATACTAGGGGCCCCGCCTGGGAGACCCAGTACTTC. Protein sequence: CSAHTRGPAWETQYF.